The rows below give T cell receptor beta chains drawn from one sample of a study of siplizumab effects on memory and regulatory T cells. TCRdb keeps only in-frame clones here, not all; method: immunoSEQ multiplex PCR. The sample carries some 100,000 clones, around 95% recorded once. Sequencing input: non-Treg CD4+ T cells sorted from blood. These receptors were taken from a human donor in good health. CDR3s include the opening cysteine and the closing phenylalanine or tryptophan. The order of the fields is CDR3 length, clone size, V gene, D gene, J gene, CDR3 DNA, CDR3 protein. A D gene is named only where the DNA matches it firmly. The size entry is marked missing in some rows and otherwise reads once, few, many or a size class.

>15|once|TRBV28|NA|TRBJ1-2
TGTGCCAGCAGCCGCTCTGGGGGTGGCCTCTATGGCTACACCTTC
CASSRSGGGLYGYTF
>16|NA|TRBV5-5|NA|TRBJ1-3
TGTGCCAGCAGCTTGGGTTCTACCACGCCTGGAAACACCATATATTTT
CASSLGSTTPGNTIYF
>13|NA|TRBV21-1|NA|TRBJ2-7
TGTGCCAGCAGCAAAGCCCCAGTCTGGGAGCAGTACTTC
CASSKAPVWEQYF
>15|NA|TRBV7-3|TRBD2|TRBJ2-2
TGTGCCAGCAGCCCACTAGCGGCGAACACCGGGGAGCTGTTTTTT
CASSPLAANTGELFF
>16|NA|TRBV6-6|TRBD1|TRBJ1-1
TGTGCCAGCAGTTCGAGCGGGACAGCTTTACCCACTGAAGCTTTCTTT
CASSSSGTALPTEAFF
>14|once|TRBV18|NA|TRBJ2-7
TGTGCCAGCTCACCAACGACAGGAGGCTACGAGCAGTACTTC
CASSPTTGGYEQYF
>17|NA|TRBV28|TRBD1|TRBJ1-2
TGTGCCAGCAGTTCCCCGGAGGCGGGACAGGGGGCGAGGGGCTACACCTTC
CASSSPEAGQGARGYTF
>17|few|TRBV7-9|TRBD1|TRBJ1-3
TGTGCCAGCAGCTTACGGACAGGGGTCCTCTCTGGAAACACCATATATTTT
CASSLRTGVLSGNTIYF
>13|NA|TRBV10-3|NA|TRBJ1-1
TGTGCCATCACTGAGGCAGTGAACACTGAAGCTTTCTTT
CAITEAVNTEAFF
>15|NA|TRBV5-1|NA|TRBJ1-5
TGCGCCAGCAGCTTGGGGGGCATTAGCAATCAGCCCCAGCATTTT
CASSLGGISNQPQHF
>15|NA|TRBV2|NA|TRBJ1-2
TGTGCCAGCAGTCTGAGGAGGGGAGCTAACTATGGCTACACCTTC
CASSLRRGANYGYTF
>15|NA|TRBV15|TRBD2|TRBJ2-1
TGTGCCACCAGCAGAGTGGCTAGCGGGGAGGGTGAGCAGTTCTTC
CATSRVASGEGEQFF
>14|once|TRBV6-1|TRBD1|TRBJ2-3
TGTGCCAGCCTACGACAGGGAAGGACAGATACGCAGTATTTT
CASLRQGRTDTQYF
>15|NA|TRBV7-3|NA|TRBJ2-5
TGTGCCAGCAGCTTAACTCGAGACGGTCAAGAGACCCAGTACTTC
CASSLTRDGQETQYF
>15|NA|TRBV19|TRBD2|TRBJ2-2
TGTGCCAGCCTTCTAGCGGGGGGGCTCACCGGGGAGCTGTTTTTT
CASLLAGGLTGELFF
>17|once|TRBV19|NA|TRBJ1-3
TGTGCCAGTAGTGAGCCGCGGGGCAGAAGCTCTGGAAACACCATATATTTT
CASSEPRGRSSGNTIYF
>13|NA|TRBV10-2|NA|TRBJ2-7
TGCGCCAGCAGCCACAGGGACCGCGCAGAGCAGTACTTC
CASSHRDRAEQYF
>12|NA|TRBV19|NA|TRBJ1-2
TGTGCCAGTCACGCGGGAGCCTATGGCTACACCTTC
CASHAGAYGYTF
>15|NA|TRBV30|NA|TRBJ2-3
TGTGCCTGGAGTCGGGGCGGGGCTAGCACAGATACGCAGTATTTT
CAWSRGGASTDTQYF
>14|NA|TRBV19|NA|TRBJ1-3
TGTGCCAGTAAGGAAGGGAGCTCTGGAAACACCATATATTTT
CASKEGSSGNTIYF
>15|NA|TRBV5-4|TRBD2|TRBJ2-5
TGTGCCAGCAGCTTGTCCCTGCGGGGGGAAGAGACCCAGTACTTC
CASSLSLRGEETQYF
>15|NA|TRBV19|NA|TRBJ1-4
TGTGCCAGTAGTATCTCGTTTGGTACTAATGAAAAACTGTTTTTT
CASSISFGTNEKLFF
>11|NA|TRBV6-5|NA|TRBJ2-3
TGTGCCAGCAGCTTAAGAGATACGCAGTATTTT
CASSLRDTQYF
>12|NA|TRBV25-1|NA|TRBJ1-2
TGTGCCAGCAGTATAACAGCTTATGGCTACACCTTC
CASSITAYGYTF
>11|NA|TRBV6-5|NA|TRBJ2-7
TGTGCCAGCAGTACTCAGTACGAGCAGTACTTC
CASSTQYEQYF
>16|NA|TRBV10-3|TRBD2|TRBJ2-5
TGTGCCCCCCCCGGGATAGCGGGGGGGCCTAGGGAGACCCAGTACTTC
CAPPGIAGGPRETQYF
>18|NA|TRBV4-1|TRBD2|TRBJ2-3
TGCGCCAGCAGCCAAGAGACGACTAGCGGGGGACCCACAGATACGCAGTATTTT
CASSQETTSGGPTDTQYF
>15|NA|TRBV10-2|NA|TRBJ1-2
TGCGCCAGCAGTGACGAAACCCGGGGATCCTATGGCTACACCTTC
CASSDETRGSYGYTF
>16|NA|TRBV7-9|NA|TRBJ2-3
TGTGCCAGCAGCTTAGAGTATTCGCAGGGGAAAGATACGCAGTATTTT
CASSLEYSQGKDTQYF
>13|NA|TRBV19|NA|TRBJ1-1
TGTGCCAGTAGTATGGGGAGGAACACTGAAGCTTTCTTT
CASSMGRNTEAFF
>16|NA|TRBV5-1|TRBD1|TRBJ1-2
TGCGCCAGCAGCTTGGATCCGGGACAGGGACGCTATGGCTACACCTTC
CASSLDPGQGRYGYTF
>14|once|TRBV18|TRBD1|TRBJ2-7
TGTGCCAGCTCACCCCAGGGGGTGCGTTACGAGCAGTACTTC
CASSPQGVRYEQYF
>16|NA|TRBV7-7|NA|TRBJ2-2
TGTGCCAGCAGCCGGGGCGGGACTCCTGGGTCCGGGGAGCTGTTTTTT
CASSRGGTPGSGELFF
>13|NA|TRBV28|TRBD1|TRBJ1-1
TGTGCCACCCCGGGACAGGGAGGGACTGAAGCTTTCTTT
CATPGQGGTEAFF
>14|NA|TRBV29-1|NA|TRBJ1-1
TGCAGCGTTGTAACAGGTGGGACGAACACTGAAGCTTTCTTT
CSVVTGGTNTEAFF
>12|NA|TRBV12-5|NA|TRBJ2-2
TGTGCTAGTGGTTTGGAGGCCGGGGAGCTGTTTTTT
CASGLEAGELFF
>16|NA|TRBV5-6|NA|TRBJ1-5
TGTGCCAGCAGCTTGGCGGGCAGGGTGGTCGCTCAGCCCCAGCATTTT
CASSLAGRVVAQPQHF
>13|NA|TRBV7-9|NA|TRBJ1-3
TGTGCCAGCAGCGCTACAGGACCAAACACCATATATTTT
CASSATGPNTIYF
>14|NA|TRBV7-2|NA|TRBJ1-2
TGTGCCAGCAGCTTAAGTGGAGCTAACTATGGCTACACCTTC
CASSLSGANYGYTF
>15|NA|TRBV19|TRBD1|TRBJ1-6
TGTGCCAGTAGTCTCCCAGGGGGCGGTAATTCACCCCTCCACTTT
CASSLPGGGNSPLHF
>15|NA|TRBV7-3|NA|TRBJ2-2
TGTGCCAGCAGCTTAAGCCTATCGAACACCGGGGAGCTGTTTTTT
CASSLSLSNTGELFF
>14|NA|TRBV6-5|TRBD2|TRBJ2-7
TGTGCCAGCAGCCTAGCGGGGGGGCTACCCGAGCAGTACTTC
CASSLAGGLPEQYF
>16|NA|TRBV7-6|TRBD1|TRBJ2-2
TGTGCCAGCAGCCCCGGGACAGGGGCGAACACCGGGGAGCTGTTTTTT
CASSPGTGANTGELFF
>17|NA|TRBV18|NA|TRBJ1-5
TGTGCCAGCTCACCGGAAGGTGGGGGGCTTAGCAATCAGCCCCAGCATTTT
CASSPEGGGLSNQPQHF
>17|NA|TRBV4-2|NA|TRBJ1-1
TGTGCCAGCAGCCAAGGGCTACAGGGCCCGATGAACACTGAAGCTTTCTTT
CASSQGLQGPMNTEAFF
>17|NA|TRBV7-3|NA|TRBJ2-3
TGTGCCAGCAGCTTTCGGGGTCCCCGAGGGGGGGCAGATACGCAGTATTTT
CASSFRGPRGGADTQYF
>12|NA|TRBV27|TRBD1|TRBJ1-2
TGTGCCAGCAGTGGACAGGGGTTTGGCTACACCTTC
CASSGQGFGYTF
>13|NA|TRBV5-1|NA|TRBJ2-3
TGCGCCAGCAGCTTGGGCGGGACAGATACGCAGTATTTT
CASSLGGTDTQYF